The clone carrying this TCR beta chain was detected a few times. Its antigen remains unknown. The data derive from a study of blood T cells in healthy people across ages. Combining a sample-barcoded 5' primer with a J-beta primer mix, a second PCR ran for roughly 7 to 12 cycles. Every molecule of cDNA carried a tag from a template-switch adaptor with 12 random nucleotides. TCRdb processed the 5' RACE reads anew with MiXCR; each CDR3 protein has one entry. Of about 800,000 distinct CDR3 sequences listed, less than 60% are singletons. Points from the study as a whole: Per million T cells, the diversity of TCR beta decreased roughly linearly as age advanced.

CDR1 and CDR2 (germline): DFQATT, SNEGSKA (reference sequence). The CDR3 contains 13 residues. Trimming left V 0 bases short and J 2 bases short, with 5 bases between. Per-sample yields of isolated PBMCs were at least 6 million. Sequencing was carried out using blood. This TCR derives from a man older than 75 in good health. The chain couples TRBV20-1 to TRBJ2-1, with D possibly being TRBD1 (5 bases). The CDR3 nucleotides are TGCAGTGCTAGAGAGACAGCCTACAATGAGCAGTTCTTC. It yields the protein CSARETAYNEQFF.